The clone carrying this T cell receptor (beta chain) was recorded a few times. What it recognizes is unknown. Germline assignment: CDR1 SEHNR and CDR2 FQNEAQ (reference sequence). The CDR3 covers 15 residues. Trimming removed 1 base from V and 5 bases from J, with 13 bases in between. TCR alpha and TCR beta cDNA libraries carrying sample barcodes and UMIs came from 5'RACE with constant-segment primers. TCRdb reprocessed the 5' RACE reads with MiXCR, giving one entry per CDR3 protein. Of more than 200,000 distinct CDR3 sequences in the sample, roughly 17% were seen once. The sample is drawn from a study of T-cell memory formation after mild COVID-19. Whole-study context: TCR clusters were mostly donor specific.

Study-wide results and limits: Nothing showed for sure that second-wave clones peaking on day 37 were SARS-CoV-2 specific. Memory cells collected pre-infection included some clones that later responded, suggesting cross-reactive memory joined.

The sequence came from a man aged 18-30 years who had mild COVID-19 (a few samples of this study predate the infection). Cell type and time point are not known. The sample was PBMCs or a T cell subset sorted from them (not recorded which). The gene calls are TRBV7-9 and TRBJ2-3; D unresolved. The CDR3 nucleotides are TGTGCCAGCAGCTTAGAAGGTACCAGCTTAGATACGCAGTATTTT. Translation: CASSLEGTSLDTQYF.